These 20 T cell receptor beta chains were sequenced from one sample in a study of T cell responses to AZD1222 COVID-19 vaccine. TCRdb's table, derived via immunoSEQ multiplex PCR, lists solely in-frame clones and lacks some. Of some 170,000 clones in the sample, 70% to 90% were seen once. The sequencing used peripheral blood, collected 28 days after the second dose of the MenACWY control vaccine. These receptors all come from an adult who received the MenACWY meningococcal vaccine as a control.

CDR3 amino acids: CASSLGGPEKLFF. The CDR3 nucleotides read TGTGCCAGCAGTTTAGGAGGTCCTGAAAAACTGTTTTTT. The rearrangement joins TRBV12-3 or TRBV12-4 to TRBJ1-4; no clear D. The CDR3 is 13 amino acids. V shed 1 base and J shed 7 bases, with 7 bases lying between them.

This chain connects TRBV6-5 to TRBJ2-7; D call uncertain. CDR3 length equals 16 residues. Deletions cut 0 bases from V and 2 bases from J, with 14 bases between. Germline V gene lookup returns CDR1 MNHEY and CDR2 SVGAGI. CDR3 sequence (DNA): TGTGCCAGCAGTTACTCTACCGGGCCAACGACCTACGAGCAGTACTTC. Protein product: CASSYSTGPTTYEQYF.

J is TRBJ1-5 and V is TRBV5-1; TRBD1 aligns across 8 bases. CDR3 length: 14 residues. The ends lost 4 bases at V and 6 bases at J; junction bases unmatched: 6. CDR1 is SGHRS, CDR2 YFSETQ, per germline. This CDR3 reads CASSLTGDGQPQHF. For the CDR3, the DNA is TGCGCCAGCAGCCTGACAGGGGACGGTCAGCCCCAGCATTTT.

The chain is built from TRBV19 and TRBJ1-2; 7 nucleotides agree with TRBD1. The CDR3 has 12 amino acids. J gave up 8 bases and V 6 bases, and 6 bases lay outside the gene matches. Per germline, CDR1 LNHDA and CDR2 SQIVND (reference sequence). The CDR3 loop reads CASSVTGDGYTF. Written as DNA, the CDR3 is TGTGCCAGTAGCGTCACAGGGGACGGCTACACCTTC.

This chain links TRBV6-4 with TRBJ1-1; no definite D call. Germline CDR1 is MRHNA and CDR2 is SNTAGT. This CDR3 comprises 13 residues. Trimming took 4 bases from V and 3 from J, leaving 9 bases between them. This CDR3 reads CASSVMRDTEAFF. The CDR3, as DNA: TGTGCCAGCAGTGTAATGAGGGACACTGAAGCTTTCTTT.

The rearrangement uses TRBV27 and TRBJ1-6; D perhaps matches TRBD1 (5 bases). From germline, CDR1 is MNHEY and CDR2 SMNVEV (reference sequence). The CDR3 is 14 residues long. V was pared by 2 bases and J by 9 bases, with 11 bases between. CDR3 sequence reads: CASSLRDRASPLHF. For the CDR3, the DNA is TGTGCCAGCAGTTTACGGGACCGAGCTTCACCCCTCCACTTT.

V gene TRBV7-6 combines with J gene TRBJ1-4; D gene uncertain. Between the trimmed V and J ends, which lost 3 bases and 12 bases, there was a span of 17 bases. The CDR3 totals 14 residues. The germline V gene encodes CDR1 SGHVS and CDR2 FNYEAQ. In nucleotides, the CDR3 is TGTGCCAGCAGCTTCCGGACTGGGCTGGCGGAACTGTTTTTT. It codes for CASSFRTGLAELFF.

V is TRBV24-1 and J is TRBJ2-7; 9 bases are a match to TRBD1. The CDR3 is 14 amino acids. Germline V CDR1 and CDR2: KGHDR, SFDVKD. With 4 bases clipped from V and 5 bases from J, the junction kept 5 bases outside the gene matches. The CDR3 here is CATSEQGAGDEQYF. CDR3 sequence (DNA): TGTGCCACCAGTGAACAGGGGGCGGGGGACGAGCAGTACTTC.

The chain is built from TRBV4-2 and TRBJ2-2; no definite D call. Looked up from germline, CDR1 is LGHNA and CDR2 is YNFKEQ. Between the trimmed V and J ends, which lost 3 bases and 7 bases, there was a span of 12 bases. The length of the CDR3 is 14 residues. CDR3 DNA: TGTGCCAGCAGCCAGGAACACGTCATCGGGGAGCTGTTTTTT. It yields the protein CASSQEHVIGELFF.

The chain employs TRBV18 and TRBJ2-7; TRBD1 aligns across 9 bases. The CDR3 totals 12 residues. The germline V gene encodes CDR1 KGHSH and CDR2 LQKENI. Losses at the gene ends were 5 bases for V and 5 bases for J; bases not matched to a gene: 1. The CDR3 is CASSRTGDEQYF. The DNA of the CDR3 is TGTGCCAGCTCAAGGACAGGGGACGAGCAGTACTTC.

Only one count was recorded for this clone. The CDR3 sequence is CASSHLERTDSNQPQHF. CDR3 nucleotide sequence: TGTGCCAGCAGCCACTTGGAAAGGACGGATAGCAATCAGCCCCAGCATTTT. V and J are TRBV2 and TRBJ1-5; D ambiguous. The germline CDR1 and CDR2 sequences are SNHLY and FYNNEI. Trimming took off 6 bases at V and 0 bases at J, with 18 bases between the two ends. The CDR3 extends over 17 amino acids.

The chain has TRBV5-1 and TRBJ1-3; D is ambiguous. This CDR3 has 14 residues. V lost 2 bases, J lost 0 bases, and 6 bases lay in between. The germline CDR1 and CDR2 sequences are SGHRS and YFSETQ. The CDR3 DNA sequence: TGCGCCAGCAGCTTCTCGGGCTCTGGAAACACCATATATTTT. Its translation: CASSFSGSGNTIYF.

With respect to this clone: The junction differs from germline at one of its ends, possibly a read error. The V and J genes are TRBV6-5 and TRBJ1-1; D remains unclear. The CDR3 consists of 12 residues. Germline CDR1 is MNHEY and CDR2 is SVGAGI. CDR3 residues: CASRYRDTEAFF. DNA for the CDR3: TGTGCCAGCCGTTATAGGGACACTGAAGCTTTCTTT.

V is TRBV28 and J is TRBJ1-1; unclear D gene. The ends were cut back, 7 bases at V and 3 bases at J, with 15 bases in the middle. Germline V gene data show CDR1 as MDHEN and CDR2 as SYDVKM. CDR3 length equals 14 residues. CDR3: CASMGGGFHTEAFF. In nucleotides, the CDR3 is TGTGCCAGCATGGGTGGAGGGTTTCACACTGAAGCTTTCTTT.

This clone has only one observation. The gene calls are TRBV19 and TRBJ1-2; 7 bases match TRBD1. V lost 5 bases to trimming and J lost 0 bases; unmatched junction nucleotides: 9. Germline CDR1 LNHDA, CDR2 SQIVND (reference sequence). The CDR3 sequence is 16 residues long. The CDR3: CASSPTGQAPNYGYTF. CDR3 DNA: TGTGCCAGTAGTCCGACAGGGCAAGCGCCTAACTATGGCTACACCTTC.

CDR3 in DNA: TGTGCCAGCAGCTTAGTCGGGCGGGACACAGATACGCAGTATTTT. It yields the protein CASSLVGRDTDTQYF. The chain is built from TRBV7-3 and TRBJ2-3; the D gene is possibly TRBD2 (6 bases). CDR1 is SGHTA and CDR2 is FQGTGA in the germline V gene. The CDR3 spans 15 residues. The germline V and J ends were trimmed by 2 bases and 2 bases, with 11 bases remaining between them.

The CDR3 DNA follows: TGTGCCAGCAGCCCGCCGCCAATGCCTGGCTACACCTTC. It translates to CASSPPPMPGYTF. This chain links TRBV28 with TRBJ1-2; the D is unclear. The CDR3 totals 13 residues. Germline V gene data show CDR1 as MDHEN and CDR2 as SYDVKM. V was shortened by 6 bases and J by 7 bases, with 15 bases between the two germline ends.

This clone appeared a few times. V and J are TRBV15 and TRBJ1-1; D unclear. V was trimmed by 3 bases and J by 1 base, leaving 6 bases between them. Germline CDR1 LNHNV, CDR2 YYDKDF (reference sequence). The CDR3 loop spans 13 amino acids. The CDR3 DNA reads TGTGCCACCAGCAGGGAGCGGAACACTGAAGCTTTCTTT. It translates to CATSRERNTEAFF.

This chain links TRBV3-1 (or the pseudogene TRBV3-2) with TRBJ2-2; D possibly uses TRBD1 or TRBD2 (5 bases each). The germline V and J ends were trimmed by 6 bases and 3 bases, with 11 bases remaining between them. CDR3 size: 14 residues. From germline, CDR1 is LGHDT and CDR2 YNNKEL (reference sequence). CDR3 sequence (DNA): TGTGCCAGCAGTGGGACCGGGGACACCGGGGAGCTGTTTTTT. Protein sequence: CASSGTGDTGELFF.

This clone occurred a few times. This chain joins TRBV28 and TRBJ2-7; D might be TRBD2 (6 bases). The CDR3 has 17 residues. Germline values: CDR1 MDHEN, CDR2 SYDVKM. Trimming shortened V by 5 bases and J by 5 bases, and 25 bases separated the two germline ends. The CDR3 here is CASSPPGGVAVLNEQYF. The DNA of the CDR3 is TGTGCCAGCAGTCCCCCCGGAGGGGTAGCGGTTTTGAACGAGCAGTACTTC.